This passage covers 11 T cell receptor beta chains from one sample sequenced in a study of blood T cell repertoires in COVID-19. Sequencing was performed with immunoSEQ multiplex PCR; in TCRdb, only in-frame clones are kept and a portion is missing. This table has about 220,000 clones, about nine tenths appearing once. Sequencing was done on a sample of PBMCs or T cells enriched from blood (not recorded which). The receptors stem from a woman aged 35 to 49 with acute COVID-19.

The rearrangement uses TRBV6-5 and TRBJ2-5; tentative D call: TRBD1 (7 bases). CDR3 length: 13 amino acids. V shed 8 bases and J shed 5 bases, with 15 bases lying between them. Germline loops: CDR1 MNHEY, CDR2 SVGAGI. This CDR3 is CASSRPGGETQYF. For the CDR3, the DNA is TGTGCCAGCTCCCGGCCAGGGGGGGAGACCCAGTACTTC.

The genes are TRBV5-6 and TRBJ2-2; 8 bases are a match to TRBD1. The CDR3 loop spans 16 amino acids. Germline CDR1 is SGHDT and CDR2 is YYEEEE. The V gene end was trimmed by 3 bases and the J gene end by 3 bases; junction bases not matched to a gene: 7. The CDR3 nucleotides are TGTGCCAGCAGCTCCCCGGACAGGGAATACACCGGGGAGCTGTTTTTT. Its translation: CASSSPDREYTGELFF.

The J gene is TRBJ2-3, the V gene TRBV5-4, with TRBD1 as a possible D gene (7 bases). Trimming took off 4 bases at V and 0 bases at J, with 21 bases between the two ends. In germline, CDR1 is SGHNT, CDR2 YYREEE (reference sequence). The CDR3 sequence is 18 residues long. This CDR3 reads CASSRGRGGRGSTDTQYF. The CDR3 nucleotides are TGTGCCAGCAGCCGAGGCCGGGGAGGCAGGGGGAGCACAGATACGCAGTATTTT.

The chain has TRBV27 and TRBJ1-2; TRBD1 matches 8 bases. The germline V gene encodes CDR1 MNHEY and CDR2 SMNVEV (reference sequence). This CDR3 contains 15 residues. Unmatched junction bases numbered 10, after V lost 4 bases and J lost 6 bases. The CDR3 reads CASSSPETGADGYTF. Here the CDR3 DNA reads TGTGCCAGCAGTTCCCCCGAGACAGGGGCGGATGGCTACACCTTC.

This clone was seen only a few times. The V and J genes are TRBV2 and TRBJ2-3; 9 bases agree with TRBD2. The CDR3 extends over 14 amino acids. J lost 4 bases, V lost 8 bases, and 7 bases had no gene match. In germline, CDR1 is SNHLY, CDR2 FYNNEI. The CDR3 here is CASVLAGRADTQYF. In nucleotides, the CDR3 is TGTGCCAGCGTCCTAGCGGGAAGGGCAGATACGCAGTATTTT.

The chain joins TRBV19 to TRBJ1-3, with 7 bases identical to TRBD1. From germline, CDR1 is LNHDA and CDR2 SQIVND (reference sequence). The CDR3 sequence is 16 residues long. After removal of 2 bases from V and 3 bases from J, the junction contained 7 bases not matched to a gene. DNA of the CDR3: TGTGCCAGTAGTATATCACTGGGACAGATTGGAAACACCATATATTTT. As protein: CASSISLGQIGNTIYF.

This rearrangement joins TRBV10-2 to TRBJ2-1; TRBD2 matches at 11 bases. Germline trimming cut 2 bases from V and 7 bases from J; bases unmatched to any gene: 13. Germline V lookup: CDR1 WSHSY, CDR2 SAAADI. The length of the CDR3 is 18 residues. This CDR3 is CASSEIKISGGAGNEQFF. CDR3 coding DNA: TGCGCCAGCAGTGAGATCAAGATTAGCGGGGGGGCGGGGAATGAGCAGTTCTTC.

The chain joins TRBV6-5 to TRBJ1-2; 8 nucleotides agree with TRBD1. From germline, CDR1 is MNHEY and CDR2 SVGAGI. The CDR3 extends over 15 amino acids. V was clipped by 6 bases and J by 1 base; unmatched bases: 7. The CDR3 DNA sequence: TGTGCCAGCAGCCCCAGGGGGCGCCTTAACTATGGCTACACCTTC. Translation gives CASSPRGRLNYGYTF.

V and J are TRBV4-3 and TRBJ1-5; the D is unclear. There are 13 residues in the CDR3. Germline-derived CDR1 and CDR2 are LGHNA and YSLEER. V lost 4 bases, J lost 5 bases, and 9 bases lay in between. CDR3 nucleotides: TGCGCCAGCAGCCCGCGATTGTATCAGCCCCAGCATTTT. The encoded protein is CASSPRLYQPQHF.

This clone was detected once. J is TRBJ1-4 and V is TRBV3-1 (or the pseudogene TRBV3-2); D not resolved. Germline CDR1 is LGHDT and CDR2 is YNNKEL (reference sequence). Trimming removed 1 base from V and 8 bases from J, with 8 bases in between. This CDR3 region has 13 residues. The CDR3 here is CASSQAAAEKLFF. As DNA, the CDR3 is TGTGCCAGCAGCCAAGCGGCGGCCGAAAAACTGTTTTTT.

A note on this clone: The sample has other DNA sequences that encode this CDR3 too. The rearrangement uses TRBV11-3 and TRBJ1-1; D is unresolved. Germline V lookup: CDR1 SGHNT, CDR2 YENEEA. The CDR3 runs 14 residues. V dropped 1 base and J dropped 1 base, with 7 bases sitting between them. In DNA, the CDR3 is TGTGCCAGCAGCTTAGGACGAGGGAACACTGAAGCTTTCTTT. Its translation is CASSLGRGNTEAFF.